The 6 T cell receptor beta chains below come from one sample, sequenced in a study of siplizumab effects on memory and regulatory T cells (dated by TCRdb to 2018 to 2020). The library was produced with the immunoSEQ multiplex PCR assay. Not all clones reach the TCRdb copy of this immuneACCESS table, which keeps in-frame sequences only. Checked studies attribute under half of the gap to unresolved V genes and leave the rest unexplained. The sample data list some 120,000 clones, and around 93% of these were observed just once. The leading ten clones occupy approximately 0.17% of the sample. The sequenced sample consisted of non-Treg CD4+ T cells sorted from blood. The cell subset or site label of this sample denotes: FACS-sorted unstimulated CD4+ non-regulatory T cells. All receptors come from a human donor in good health.

This clone is a singleton in its sample. The CDR3 DNA follows: TGTGCCAGCTCCCTTCTTTCGCGAAACAATCAGCCCCAGCATTTT. Its translation: CASSLLSRNNQPQHF. The chain has TRBV18 and TRBJ1-5; D unresolved. In germline, CDR1 is KGHSH, CDR2 LQKENI. This CDR3 is built from 15 residues. V lost 6 bases to trimming and J lost 3 bases, with 15 bases between them.

V and J are TRBV6-1 and TRBJ2-5; 10 nucleotides line up with TRBD2. The CDR3 spans 19 residues. V shed 3 bases and J 5 bases; nucleotides not matched to a gene: 18. Germline V gene sequence: CDR1 MNHNS, CDR2 SASEGT. The CDR3 is CASSEKGLSSGGWGETQYF. In DNA form, the CDR3 reads TGTGCCAGCAGTGAGAAGGGGCTCTCTAGCGGGGGTTGGGGCGAGACCCAGTACTTC.

On this clone: The same CDR3 also results from other DNA sequences found in this sample. The J gene is TRBJ1-2, the V gene TRBV5-6, with 7 bases lining up with TRBD1. The CDR3 has 15 residues. In germline, CDR1 is SGHDT, CDR2 YYEEEE. V trimming: 4 bases; J trimming: 0 bases; junction bases outside the gene matches: 6. The CDR3 protein is CASSRRTGSNYGYTF. In DNA form, the CDR3 reads TGTGCCAGCAGCCGACGGACAGGTTCTAACTATGGCTACACCTTC.

The V gene is TRBV28, the J gene TRBJ2-1; D might be TRBD1 or TRBD2, each matching 7 bases. V shed 4 bases and J shed 2 bases, with 12 bases lying between them. The CDR3 totals 15 residues. Germline V gene data show CDR1 as MDHEN and CDR2 as SYDVKM. The CDR3 DNA reads TGTGCCAGCAGTTCCCCAGGGGGGGCCTACAATGAGCAGTTCTTC. Translation gives CASSSPGGAYNEQFF.

The rearrangement joins TRBV27 to TRBJ2-1; the D gene could be TRBD1 or TRBD2 (5 bases each). The V end was cut by 7 bases, the J end by 3 bases, with 22 bases between. This CDR3 region has 17 residues. Germline V gene lookup returns CDR1 MNHEY and CDR2 SMNVEV (reference sequence). CDR3 protein: CASTFRRDGDYYNEQFF. CDR3 bases: TGTGCCAGCACCTTTCGAAGGGACGGCGATTACTACAATGAGCAGTTCTTC.

V usage is TRBV7-9 and J usage is TRBJ2-3; 9 bases fit TRBD2. The CDR3 has 19 residues. The junction had 11 bases not matched to a gene; V was cut back by 1 base and J by 0 bases. The germline gives CDR1 SEHNR, CDR2 FQNEAQ (reference sequence). CDR3 DNA: TGTGCCAGCAGCTTAGTGCGTCTAGCGGGACCAGGAAGCACAGATACGCAGTATTTT. Amino acids: CASSLVRLAGPGSTDTQYF.